These T cell receptor beta chains were read from a single sample in a study of blood T cell repertoires in COVID-19. Sequencing used immunoSEQ multiplex PCR; TCRdb keeps in-frame clones, though not all of them. The repertoire holds about 300,000 clones, with 89% as singletons. The material sequenced was PBMCs or T cells enriched from blood (not recorded which). The source of these receptors is a woman aged 50 to 60 who had been exposed to COVID-19. The CDR3 runs from the conserved cysteine through the conserved F or W. D genes are given only for firm matches. The size entry is marked missing in some rows and otherwise reads once, few, many or a size class.

clone_size,d_call,j_call,v_call,cdr3_aa,cdr3_nt
.,TRBD1,TRBJ1-1,TRBV5-1,CASSREPGTETEAFF,TGCGCCAGCAGTCGAGAACCCGGGACAGAAACTGAAGCTTTCTTT
.,TRBD1,TRBJ1-5,TRBV19,CASSMDRGPNQPQHF,TGTGCCAGTAGTATGGACAGGGGGCCCAATCAGCCCCAGCATTTT
.,TRBD1,TRBJ2-7,TRBV11-3,CASSLPEVGTGLPYEQYF,TGTGCCAGCAGCTTACCCGAGGTAGGGACAGGGTTGCCCTACGAGCAGTACTTC
.,.,TRBJ2-3,TRBV20-1,CSASGTDTQYF,TGCAGTGCTAGCGGTACAGATACGCAGTATTTT
.,TRBD1,TRBJ1-5,TRBV7-2,CASSPGTVVNQPQHF,TGTGCCAGCAGCCCAGGGACAGTCGTAAATCAGCCCCAGCATTTT
.,TRBD1,TRBJ1-3,TRBV6-5,CASRPDRAGNTIYF,TGTGCCAGCAGACCCGACAGGGCTGGAAACACCATATATTTT
few,TRBD1,TRBJ1-3,TRBV19,CASSIRTGYGTGNTIYF,TGTGCCAGTAGTATCCGGACAGGGTACGGCACTGGAAACACCATATATTTT
.,.,TRBJ1-4,TRBV11-2,CASSPLGGMREKLFF,TGTGCCAGCAGCCCCCTCGGGGGGATGAGGGAAAAACTGTTTTTT
.,.,TRBJ1-5,TRBV4-2,CASSQKGGTQPQHF,TGTGCCAGCAGCCAAAAGGGGGGGACTCAGCCCCAGCATTTT
.,.,TRBJ2-5,TRBV15,CATSRDSGETQYF,TGTGCCACCAGCAGAGATTCGGGAGAGACCCAGTACTTC
.,TRBD1,TRBJ2-7,TRBV2,CASSEGGQGFDEQYF,TGTGCCAGCAGTGAAGGGGGACAGGGGTTTGACGAGCAGTACTTC
.,.,TRBJ2-7,TRBV7-9,CASSLDRDEQYF,TGTGCCAGCAGCTTAGACAGAGACGAGCAGTACTTC
.,TRBD2,TRBJ2-3,TRBV3-1/TRBV3-2,CASSPGLAGGQYTQYF,TGTGCCAGCAGCCCCGGACTAGCGGGGGGCCAATATACGCAGTATTTT
.,.,TRBJ2-2,TRBV27,CASSSYQGFTGELFF,TGTGCCAGCAGTTCATACCAGGGGTTCACCGGGGAGCTGTTTTTT
.,.,TRBJ1-1,TRBV19,CATRGTPGTEAFF,TGTGCCACTCGGGGGACCCCGGGGACTGAAGCTTTCTTT
.,.,TRBJ1-6,TRBV6-5,CASRQETYNSPLHF,TGTGCCAGCAGACAGGAAACCTATAATTCACCCCTCCACTTT
once,.,TRBJ2-1,TRBV28,CASSSTGDRLYNEQFF,TGTGCCAGCAGTTCGACGGGGGATAGACTCTACAATGAGCAGTTCTTC
.,TRBD2,TRBJ2-1,TRBV29-1,CSASLLADNEQFF,TGCAGCGCGAGCCTACTAGCGGACAATGAGCAGTTCTTC
.,TRBD1,TRBJ2-2,TRBV25-1,CAIHGTGNTGELFF,TGTGCCATCCACGGGACAGGGAACACCGGGGAGCTGTTTTTT
.,TRBD1,TRBJ1-2,TRBV7-2,CASRIQGAPDGYTF,TGTGCCAGCAGAATCCAGGGGGCGCCGGATGGCTACACCTTC
few,TRBD1,TRBJ1-5,TRBV28,CASRNRGLRDGGIGQPQHF,TGTGCCAGCAGGAACAGGGGGCTCAGGGACGGGGGGATCGGTCAGCCCCAGCATTTT
.,TRBD1,TRBJ1-6,TRBV13,CASSSGQGNSPLHF,TGTGCCAGCAGCTCGGGACAGGGGAATTCACCCCTCCACTTT
.,.,TRBJ2-4,TRBV19,CASSPTSVGIQYF,TGTGCCAGTAGCCCTACGAGCGTGGGCATTCAGTACTTC
.,TRBD2,TRBJ2-2,TRBV5-5,CASGEGVTGELFF,TGTGCCAGCGGGGAGGGTGTCACCGGGGAGCTGTTTTTT